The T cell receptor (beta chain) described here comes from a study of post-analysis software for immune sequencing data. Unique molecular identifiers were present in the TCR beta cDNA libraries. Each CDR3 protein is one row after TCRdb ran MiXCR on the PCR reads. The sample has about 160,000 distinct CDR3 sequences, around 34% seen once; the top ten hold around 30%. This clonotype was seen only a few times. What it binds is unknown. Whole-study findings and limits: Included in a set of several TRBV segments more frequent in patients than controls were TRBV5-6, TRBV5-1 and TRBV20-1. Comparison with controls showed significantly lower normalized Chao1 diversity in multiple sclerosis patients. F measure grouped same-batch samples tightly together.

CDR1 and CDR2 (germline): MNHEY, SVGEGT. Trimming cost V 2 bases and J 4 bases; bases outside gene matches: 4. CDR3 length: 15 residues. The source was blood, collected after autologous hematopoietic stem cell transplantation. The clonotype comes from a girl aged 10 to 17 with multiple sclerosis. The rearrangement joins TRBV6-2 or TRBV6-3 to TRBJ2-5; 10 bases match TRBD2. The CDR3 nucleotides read TGTGCCAGCAGTTACCCTAGCGGGAGACCAGAGACCCAGTACTTC. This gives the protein CASSYPSGRPETQYF.